The sequence of this T cell receptor beta chain was determined in a study of blood T cell repertoires in COVID-19. Study details: Researchers got acute and convalescent COVID-19 samples from the United States, Italy and Spain. Sources were T cells, B-cell-depleted T cells, or PBMCs; the material itself was cDNA or gDNA.

Original processing methods: It was from reference gene primer amplification that nucleated cell counts were estimated. Here immunoSEQ multiplex PCR was the method, and the copy in TCRdb shows in-frame clones only, minus some. V and J calls and clone size follow that table, whereas D and trimming were derived from the DNA. The data show approximately 94,000 clones, about 91% seen once. There are a few counts of this clone. The ends lost 4 bases at V and 1 base at J; junction bases unmatched: 4. CDR3 length equals 15 residues. Germline values: CDR1 SGHRS, CDR2 YFSETQ. This chain uses TRBV5-1 with TRBJ1-5, with 8 bases aligning to TRBD1. This TCR was sampled from a human donor in a cohort sampled during active COVID-19. The specimen sequenced was peripheral blood. The CDR3 loop reads CASSATGDSNQPQHF. The CDR3 DNA is TGCGCCAGCAGCGCGACAGGGGACAGCAATCAGCCCCAGCATTTT.